This entry lists 20 T cell receptor beta chains sequenced from one sample in a study of brain metastases from non-small cell lung cancer. The data were produced by immunoSEQ multiplex PCR, yet TCRdb's version contains in-frame clones alone and is incomplete. The sample consists of 400 to 450 clones, 84% of them appearing once. Sequenced input: tissue from a brain metastasis. The receptors derive from a donor aged 40 or over with non-small cell lung cancer.

This sequence joins TRBV5-1 and TRBJ2-1; 8 nucleotides line up with TRBD2. Germline V gives CDR1 SGHRS, CDR2 YFSETQ. This CDR3 has 16 residues. J gave up 2 bases and V 3 bases, and 7 bases lay outside the gene matches. CDR3: CASSSPEREPYNEQFF. In DNA form, the CDR3 reads TGCGCCAGCAGCTCGCCAGAGCGGGAGCCCTACAATGAGCAGTTCTTC.

This clone was counted between two and nine times. The chain joins TRBV7-2 to TRBJ2-1, with D perhaps matching TRBD2 (5 bases). In germline, CDR1 is SGHTA, CDR2 FQGNSA. V was pared by 6 bases and J by 5 bases, with 11 bases between. This CDR3 is 13 amino acids long. CDR3 protein: CASRRGLNNEQFF. The CDR3 nucleotides read TGTGCCAGCAGACGCGGACTGAACAATGAGCAGTTCTTC.

The rearrangement joins TRBV27 to TRBJ2-3, with TRBD2 identical over 9 bases. Germline loops: CDR1 MNHEY, CDR2 SMNVEV (reference sequence). CDR3 length: 16 residues. The V gene end was trimmed by 6 bases and the J gene end by 1 base; junction bases not matched to a gene: 8. The CDR3 loop is CASSGLAIRGTDTQYF. In DNA, the CDR3 is TGTGCCAGCAGCGGACTAGCGATCAGAGGCACAGATACGCAGTATTTT.

This rearrangement joins TRBV5-1 to TRBJ2-1; D might be TRBD2 (6 bases). CDR1 SGHRS and CDR2 YFSETQ come from the germline V gene. Trimming took off 3 bases at V and 2 bases at J, with 18 bases between the two ends. This CDR3 comprises 17 residues. CDR3: CASSSPEEGTPYNEQFF. As DNA, the CDR3 is TGCGCCAGCAGCTCACCTGAGGAGGGCACACCCTACAATGAGCAGTTCTTC.

CDR3 nucleotide sequence: TGTGCCAGCACACGACTAGCGGCCACGATTGGGAGTTCCTACGAGCAGTACTTC. Amino acid sequence: CASTRLAATIGSSYEQYF. The V and J genes are TRBV2 and TRBJ2-7, with 9 bases matching TRBD2. J gave up 1 base and V 7 bases, and 17 bases lay outside the gene matches. Germline V gene lookup returns CDR1 SNHLY and CDR2 FYNNEI. The CDR3 runs to 18 residues.

This clone was detected once. The V call is TRBV14, the J call TRBJ2-7, with 8 positions matching TRBD2. Germline-derived CDR1 and CDR2 are SGHDN and FVKESK. CDR3 size: 15 residues. After removal of 0 bases from V and 7 bases from J, the junction contained 8 bases not matched to a gene. CDR3 in amino acids: CASSQEIGRAWEQYF. In nucleotides, the CDR3 is TGTGCCAGCAGCCAAGAAATCGGGAGGGCCTGGGAGCAGTACTTC.

This rearrangement joins TRBV7-3 to TRBJ1-1, with D tentatively TRBD1 (5 bases). Deletions cut 4 bases from V and 5 bases from J, with 14 bases between. Looked up from germline, CDR1 is SGHTA and CDR2 is FQGTGA. There are 14 residues in the CDR3. In DNA, the CDR3 is TGTGCCAGCAGCTCGCAGAGGGGTTCAACTGAAGCTTTCTTT. It codes for CASSSQRGSTEAFF.

The V and J genes are TRBV7-8 and TRBJ2-1; D is possibly TRBD2 (6 bases). The CDR3 loop spans 16 amino acids. CDR1 is SGHVS, CDR2 FQNEAQ, per germline. V lost 4 bases to trimming and J lost 2 bases, with 15 bases between them. The CDR3 loop is CASSYSRDSAYNEQFF. As DNA, the CDR3 is TGTGCCAGCAGCTACTCTCGGGACTCCGCCTACAATGAGCAGTTCTTC. Variable domain in full (rest from reference TRBV7-8 and TRBJ2-1): GAGVSQSPRYKVAKRGQDVALRCDPISGHVSLFWYQQALGQGPEFLTYFQNEAQLDKSGLPSDRFFAERPEGSVSTLKIQRTQQEDSAVYLCASSYSRDSAYNEQFFGPGTRLTVL.

The chain couples TRBV11-3 to TRBJ2-1; D might be TRBD2 (6 bases). Germline loops: CDR1 SGHNT, CDR2 YENEEA. V lost 5 bases, J lost 7 bases, and 18 bases lay in between. This CDR3 region has 15 residues. CDR3 region: CASSPRAGSHNEQFF. CDR3 nucleotides: TGTGCCAGCAGCCCCAGGGCGGGATCACATAATGAGCAGTTCTTC.

The sample holds one count of this clone. This chain links TRBV6-4 with TRBJ2-3, with D perhaps matching TRBD2 (6 bases). V was pared by 4 bases and J by 0 bases, with 11 bases between. CDR1 and CDR2 (germline): MRHNA, SNTAGT. The CDR3 sequence is 15 residues long. CDR3 coding DNA: TGTGCCAGCAGTGGTGGGAGCGGGAGCACAGATACGCAGTATTTT. Its protein is CASSGGSGSTDTQYF.

This chain joins TRBV4-2 and TRBJ2-3, with D hard to call. The V gene lost 1 base and the J gene lost 7 bases, with 9 bases spanning the gap. From germline, CDR1 is LGHNA and CDR2 YNFKEQ. CDR3 length: 13 amino acids. This chain's CDR3 is CASSQGRSNTQYF. DNA of the CDR3: TGTGCCAGCAGCCAAGGGAGAAGTAATACGCAGTATTTT.

This chain links TRBV27 with TRBJ2-3; possibly TRBD2 for D (5 bases). V was pared by 0 bases and J by 2 bases, with 12 bases between. CDR3 size: 16 residues. Germline loops: CDR1 MNHEY, CDR2 SMNVEV (reference sequence). The CDR3 nucleotides read TGTGCCAGCAGTTTATCGCTTCCCGGGATCACAGATACGCAGTATTTT. Translation gives CASSLSLPGITDTQYF.

CDR3 coding DNA: TGCGCCAGCCGATACACCGGGGAGCTGTTTTTT. It is translated as CASRYTGELFF. V usage is TRBV5-1 and J usage is TRBJ2-2; no definite D call. V was shortened by 7 bases and J by 3 bases, with 4 bases between the two germline ends. Germline assignment: CDR1 SGHRS and CDR2 YFSETQ. The CDR3 consists of 11 residues.

The V call is TRBV29-1, the J call TRBJ2-5; 7 bases map to TRBD2. V was pared by 6 bases and J by 1 base, with 23 bases of the junction left unmatched. The CDR3 has 19 amino acids. Germline V gene data show CDR1 as SQVTM and CDR2 as ANQGSEA. CDR3 sequence reads: CSVLPYLVIRGGVQETQYF. In nucleotides, the CDR3 is TGCAGCGTCCTCCCGTACCTCGTTATTCGGGGAGGGGTCCAAGAGACCCAGTACTTC.

This sequence joins TRBV7-3 and TRBJ2-5; 7 positions match TRBD1. Germline CDR1 SGHTA, CDR2 FQGTGA. This CDR3 is 15 amino acids long. V lost 5 bases and J lost 3; bases outside the gene matches: 9. The CDR3 bases are TGTGCCAGCAGCCCTAACCCCACAGGGGAAGAGACCCAGTACTTC. It codes for CASSPNPTGEETQYF.

This chain joins TRBV6-5 and TRBJ1-2, with D perhaps matching TRBD1 (6 bases). The V end was cut by 4 bases, the J end by 7 bases, with 22 bases between. The CDR3 runs 16 residues. Germline V lookup: CDR1 MNHEY, CDR2 SVGAGI. CDR3 loop: CASSSEYRAARGGYTF. The DNA of the CDR3 is TGTGCCAGCAGTTCAGAGTACAGGGCGGCGAGGGGTGGCTACACCTTC.

In the case of this clone: Other DNA sequences within the sample encode an identical CDR3. This chain joins TRBV7-3 and TRBJ2-7, with TRBD2 matching 7 bases. The CDR3 length is 14 residues. Germline V gene lookup returns CDR1 SGHTA and CDR2 FQGTGA. The ends lost 5 bases at V and 2 bases at J; junction bases unmatched: 6. For the CDR3, the DNA is TGTGCCAGCAGCCTCCTTAGCGGGCCCTACGAGCAGTACTTC. Protein product: CASSLLSGPYEQYF.

V is TRBV4-1 and J is TRBJ2-7; TRBD2 matches at 10 bases. Germline V lookup: CDR1 MGHRA, CDR2 YSYEKL. CDR3 length equals 17 residues. Losses at the gene ends were 3 bases for V and 1 base for J; bases not matched to a gene: 9. CDR3 in DNA: TGCGCCAGCAGCCAGAGGGGGCTAGCGGGAGAGTCCTACGAGCAGTACTTC. Translation gives CASSQRGLAGESYEQYF.

The rearrangement links TRBV5-1 to TRBJ2-2, with 10 nucleotides matching TRBD2. CDR3 size: 15 residues. Germline CDR1 and CDR2: SGHRS and YFSETQ. V was clipped by 5 bases and J by 5 bases; unmatched bases: 6. CDR3 protein: CASREREGQTGELFF. The DNA for the CDR3 is TGCGCCAGCAGGGAGCGGGAGGGCCAGACCGGGGAGCTGTTTTTT. Combining the CDR3 with reference TRBV5-1 and TRBJ2-2 gives the whole variable domain KAGVTQTPRYLIKTRGQQVTLSCSPISGHRSVSWYQQTPGQGLQFLFEYFSETQRNKGNFPGRFSGRQFSNSRSEMNVSTLELGDSALYLCASREREGQTGELFFGEGSRLTVL.

This chain uses TRBV3-1 (or the pseudogene TRBV3-2) with TRBJ2-5, with D maybe TRBD1 (5 bases). With 5 bases removed from V and 5 bases from J, the gap between germline ends came to 21 bases. In germline, CDR1 is LGHDT, CDR2 YNNKEL (reference sequence). The CDR3 totals 16 residues. CDR3: CASSKGHPIFSETQYF. CDR3 nucleotide sequence: TGTGCCAGCAGCAAAGGACATCCCATTTTCTCTGAGACCCAGTACTTC.